The T cell receptor (beta chain) described here comes from a study of siplizumab effects on memory and regulatory T cells. Study findings and constraints: Tracing alloreactive clones into unstimulated subsets worked for only a minor fraction of them. Siplizumab produced a significant drop in alloreactive sequences attributable to unstimulated CD4+ memory cells.

Each sample had roughly 10^5 TCR templates assayed. The assay was immunoSEQ multiplex PCR, and TCRdb's table has in-frame clones only and misses some. The sample carries around 110,000 clones, roughly 94% recorded once. Comments on this clone: Its target is not known.

Per the germline V gene, CDR1 is LGHNA and CDR2 is YNFKEQ. The CDR3 runs 18 residues. The V gene end was trimmed by 4 bases and the J gene end by 1 base; junction bases not matched to a gene: 11. The sequence derives from a human donor in good health. Sample: non-Treg CD4+ T cells sorted from blood. V and J are TRBV4-2 and TRBJ2-4; 9 bases are a match to TRBD2. CDR3 protein: CASSRDPPSGIAKNIQYF. CDR3 coding DNA: TGTGCCAGCAGCCGGGACCCCCCTAGCGGGATTGCCAAAAACATTCAGTACTTC.